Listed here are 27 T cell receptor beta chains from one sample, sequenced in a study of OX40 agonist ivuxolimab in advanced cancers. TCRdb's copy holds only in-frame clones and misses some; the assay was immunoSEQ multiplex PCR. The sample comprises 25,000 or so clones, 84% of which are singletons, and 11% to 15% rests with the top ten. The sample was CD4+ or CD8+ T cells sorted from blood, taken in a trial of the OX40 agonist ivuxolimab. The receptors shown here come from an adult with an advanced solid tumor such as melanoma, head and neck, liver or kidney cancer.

CDR3 protein: CASSLQQGDNTEAFF. The DNA of the CDR3 is TGTGCCAGCAGTCTTCAACAGGGGGATAACACTGAAGCTTTCTTT. The chain links TRBV27 to TRBJ1-1; 8 nucleotides agree with TRBD1. This CDR3 has 15 residues. In germline, CDR1 is MNHEY, CDR2 SMNVEV (reference sequence). V dropped 5 bases and J dropped 2; count of bases not matched to a gene: 7.

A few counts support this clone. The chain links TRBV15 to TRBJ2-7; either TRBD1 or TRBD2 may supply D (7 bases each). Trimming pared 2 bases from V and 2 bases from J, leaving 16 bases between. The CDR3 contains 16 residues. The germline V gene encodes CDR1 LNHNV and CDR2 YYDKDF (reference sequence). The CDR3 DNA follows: TGTGCCACCAGCAGACCAGGGGGAGGGGACCCCTACGAGCAGTACTTC. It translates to CATSRPGGGDPYEQYF.

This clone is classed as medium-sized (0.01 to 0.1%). CDR3 in DNA: TGTGCCAGCAGTCCAGCGGGGGGCGCGGACACCATATATTTT. Protein sequence: CASSPAGGADTIYF. The genes are TRBV27 and TRBJ1-3; D possibly corresponds to TRBD1 (6 bases). V was pared by 5 bases and J by 8 bases, with 16 bases between. The CDR3 length is 14 residues. Germline lookup yields CDR1 MNHEY and CDR2 SMNVEV (reference sequence).

In nucleotides, the CDR3 is TGTGCCAGCAGAAGGACAGTTTATAGCAATCAGCCCCAGCATTTT. It specifies CASRRTVYSNQPQHF. This sequence joins TRBV6-5 and TRBJ1-5, with a tentative D call TRBD1 (6 bases). This CDR3 is built from 15 residues. The germline V and J ends were trimmed by 6 bases and 0 bases, with 12 bases remaining between them. CDR1 is MNHEY, CDR2 SVGAGI, per germline.

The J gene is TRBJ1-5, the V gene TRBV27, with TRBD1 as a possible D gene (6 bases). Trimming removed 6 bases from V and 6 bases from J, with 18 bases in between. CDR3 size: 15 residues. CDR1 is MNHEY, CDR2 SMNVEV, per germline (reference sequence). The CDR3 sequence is CASRAHRGGLQPQHF. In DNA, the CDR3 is TGTGCCAGCAGGGCCCACAGAGGGGGGCTTCAGCCCCAGCATTTT.

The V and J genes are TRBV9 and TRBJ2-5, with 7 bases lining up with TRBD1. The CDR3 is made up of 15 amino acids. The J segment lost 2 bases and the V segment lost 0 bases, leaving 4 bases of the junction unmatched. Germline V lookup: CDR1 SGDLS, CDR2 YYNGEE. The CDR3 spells CASSVEGGRQETQYF. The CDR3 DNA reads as TGTGCCAGCAGCGTAGAAGGGGGCAGACAAGAGACCCAGTACTTC.

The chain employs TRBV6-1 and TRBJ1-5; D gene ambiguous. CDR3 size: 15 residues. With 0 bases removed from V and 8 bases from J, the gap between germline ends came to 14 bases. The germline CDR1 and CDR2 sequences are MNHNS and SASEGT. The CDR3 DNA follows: TGTGCCAGCAGTGAAGCCCGGAGGCTTGGGGAGCCCCAGCATTTT. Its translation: CASSEARRLGEPQHF.

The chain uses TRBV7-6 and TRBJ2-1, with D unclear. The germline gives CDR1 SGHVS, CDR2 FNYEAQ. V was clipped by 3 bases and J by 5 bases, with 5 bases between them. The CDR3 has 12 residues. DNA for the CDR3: TGTGCCAGCAGCTTGGCGGACAATGAGCAGTTCTTC. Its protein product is CASSLADNEQFF.

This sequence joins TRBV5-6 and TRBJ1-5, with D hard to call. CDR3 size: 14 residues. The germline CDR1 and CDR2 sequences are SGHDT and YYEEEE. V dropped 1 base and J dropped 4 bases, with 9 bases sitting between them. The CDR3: CASSLWGWNQPQHF. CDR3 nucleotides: TGTGCCAGCAGCTTGTGGGGTTGGAATCAGCCCCAGCATTTT.

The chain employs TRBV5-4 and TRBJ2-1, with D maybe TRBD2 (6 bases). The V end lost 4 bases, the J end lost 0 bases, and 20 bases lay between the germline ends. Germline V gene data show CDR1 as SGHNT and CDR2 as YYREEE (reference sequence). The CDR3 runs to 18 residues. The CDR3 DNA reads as TGTGCCAGCAGCCAGACCCCGGAGCGGGCCCGCTCCTACAATGAGCAGTTCTTC. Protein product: CASSQTPERARSYNEQFF.

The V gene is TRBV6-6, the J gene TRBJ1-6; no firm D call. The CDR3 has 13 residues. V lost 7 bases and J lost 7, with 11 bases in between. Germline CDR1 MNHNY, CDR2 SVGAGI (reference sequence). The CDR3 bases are TGTGCCAGCATACACACGAGGAATTCACCCCTCCACTTT. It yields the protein CASIHTRNSPLHF.

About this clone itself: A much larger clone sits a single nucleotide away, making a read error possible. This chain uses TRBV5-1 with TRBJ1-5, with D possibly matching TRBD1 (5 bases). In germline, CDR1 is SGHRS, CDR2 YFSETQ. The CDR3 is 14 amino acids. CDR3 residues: CARSLGGVDQPQHF. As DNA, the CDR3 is TGCGCCCGCAGCTTGGGGGGGGTGGATCAGCCCCAGCATTTT. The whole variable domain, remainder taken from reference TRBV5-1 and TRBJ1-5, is KAGVTQTPRYLIKTRGQQVTLSCSPISGHRSVSWYQQTPGQGLQFLFEYFSETQRNKGNFPGRFSGRQFSNSRSEMNVSTLELGDSALYLCARSLGGVDQPQHFGDGTRLSIL.

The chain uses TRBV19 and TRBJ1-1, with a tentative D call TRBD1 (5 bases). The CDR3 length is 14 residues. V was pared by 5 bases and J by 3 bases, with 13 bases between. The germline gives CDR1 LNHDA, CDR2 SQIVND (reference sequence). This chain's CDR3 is CASSPRGDYTEAFF. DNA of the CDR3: TGTGCCAGTAGTCCCCGGGGGGATTACACTGAAGCTTTCTTT.

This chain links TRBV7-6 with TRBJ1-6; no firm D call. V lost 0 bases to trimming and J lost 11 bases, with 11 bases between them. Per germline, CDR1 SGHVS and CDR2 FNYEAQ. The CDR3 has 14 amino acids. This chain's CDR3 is CASSLAGGKTPLHF. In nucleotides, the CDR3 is TGTGCCAGCAGCTTAGCGGGCGGAAAAACACCCCTCCACTTT.

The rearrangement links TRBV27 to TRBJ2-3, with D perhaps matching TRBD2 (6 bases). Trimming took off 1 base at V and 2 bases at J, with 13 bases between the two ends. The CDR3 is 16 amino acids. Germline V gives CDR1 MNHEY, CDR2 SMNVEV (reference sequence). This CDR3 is CASSLYGGRDTDTQYF. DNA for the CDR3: TGTGCCAGCAGTTTATACGGCGGGCGGGACACAGATACGCAGTATTTT.

DNA for the CDR3: TGTGCTAGTGGTTTGGCAGGTCCTAATGAAAAACTGTTTTTT. It codes for CASGLAGPNEKLFF. V is TRBV12-5 and J is TRBJ1-4; D ambiguous. The CDR3 covers 14 residues. V lost 1 base and J lost 3, with 6 bases in between. CDR1 and CDR2 (germline): LGHNT, FRNRAP.

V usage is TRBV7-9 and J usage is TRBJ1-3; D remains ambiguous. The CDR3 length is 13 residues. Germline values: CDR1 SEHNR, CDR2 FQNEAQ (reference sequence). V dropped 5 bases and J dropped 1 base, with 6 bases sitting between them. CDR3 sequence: CASSSLSGNTIYF. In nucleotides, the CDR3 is TGTGCCAGCAGCAGTCTTTCTGGAAACACCATATATTTT.

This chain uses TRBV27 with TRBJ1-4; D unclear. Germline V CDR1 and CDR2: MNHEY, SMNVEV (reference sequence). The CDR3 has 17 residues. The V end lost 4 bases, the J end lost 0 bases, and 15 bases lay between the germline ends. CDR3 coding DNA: TGTGCCAGCAGTTCGAATTCGTGGCTAGCAACTAATGAAAAACTGTTTTTT. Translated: CASSSNSWLATNEKLFF.

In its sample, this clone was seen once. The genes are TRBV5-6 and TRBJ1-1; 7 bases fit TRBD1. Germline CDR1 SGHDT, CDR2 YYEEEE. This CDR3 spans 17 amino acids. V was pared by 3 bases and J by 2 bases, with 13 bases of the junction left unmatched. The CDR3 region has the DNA TGTGCCAGCAGCTCAAGGTATTGGGACAGAGGTAACACTGAAGCTTTCTTT. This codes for CASSSRYWDRGNTEAFF. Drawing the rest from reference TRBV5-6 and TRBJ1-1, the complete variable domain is DAGVTQSPTHLIKTRGQQVTLRCSPKSGHDTVSWYQQALGQGPQFIFQYYEEEERQRGNFPDRFSGHQFPNYSSELNVNALLLGDSALYLCASSSRYWDRGNTEAFFGQGTRLTVV.

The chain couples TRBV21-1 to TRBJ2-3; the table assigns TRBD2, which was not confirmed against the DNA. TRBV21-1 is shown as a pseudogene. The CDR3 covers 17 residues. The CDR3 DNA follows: TGTGCCAGCAGCAAAAACCCCGGACTACTATCCACAGATACGCAGTATTTT. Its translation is CASSKNPGLLSTDTQYF.

Written as DNA, the CDR3 is TGTGCCAGCAGTTACCCAGGGTCCTATGGCTACACCTTC. It specifies CASSYPGSYGYTF. The chain combines TRBV6-5 with TRBJ1-2, with D possibly matching TRBD1 (5 bases). Germline V lookup: CDR1 MNHEY, CDR2 SVGAGI. Trimming shortened V by 2 bases and J by 4 bases, and 8 bases separated the two germline ends. This CDR3 region has 13 residues.

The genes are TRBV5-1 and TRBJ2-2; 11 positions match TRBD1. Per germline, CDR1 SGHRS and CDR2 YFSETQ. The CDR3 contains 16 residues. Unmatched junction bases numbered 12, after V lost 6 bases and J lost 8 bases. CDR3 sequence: CASNFGQGAYLGELFF. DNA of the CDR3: TGCGCCAGCAATTTCGGACAGGGGGCGTATTTAGGGGAGCTGTTTTTT.

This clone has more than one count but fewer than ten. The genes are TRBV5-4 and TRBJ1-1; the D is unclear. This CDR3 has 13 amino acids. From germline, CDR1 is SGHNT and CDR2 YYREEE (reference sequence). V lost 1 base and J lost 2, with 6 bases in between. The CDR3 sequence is CASSLTVNTEAFF. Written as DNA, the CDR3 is TGTGCCAGCAGCTTGACCGTTAACACTGAAGCTTTCTTT.

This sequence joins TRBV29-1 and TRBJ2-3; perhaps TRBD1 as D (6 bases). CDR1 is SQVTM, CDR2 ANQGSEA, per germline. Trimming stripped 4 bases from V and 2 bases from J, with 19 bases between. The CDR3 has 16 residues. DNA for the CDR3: TGCAGCGTTGGGGGGCCCCCACCTCCTCTCACAGATACGCAGTATTTT. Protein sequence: CSVGGPPPPLTDTQYF.

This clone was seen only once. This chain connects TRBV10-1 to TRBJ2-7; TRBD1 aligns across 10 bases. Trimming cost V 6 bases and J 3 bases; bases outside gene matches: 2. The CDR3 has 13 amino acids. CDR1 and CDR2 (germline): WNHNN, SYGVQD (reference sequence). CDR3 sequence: CASSRDRGYEQYF. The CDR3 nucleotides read TGCGCCAGCAGCCGGGACAGGGGCTACGAGCAGTACTTC.

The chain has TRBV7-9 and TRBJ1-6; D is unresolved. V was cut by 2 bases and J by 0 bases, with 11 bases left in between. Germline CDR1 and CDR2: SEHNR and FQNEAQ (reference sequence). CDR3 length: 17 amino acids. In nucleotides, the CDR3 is TGTGCCAGCAGCTTAACGGCAGAAACCTCCTATAATTCACCCCTCCACTTT. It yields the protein CASSLTAETSYNSPLHF.

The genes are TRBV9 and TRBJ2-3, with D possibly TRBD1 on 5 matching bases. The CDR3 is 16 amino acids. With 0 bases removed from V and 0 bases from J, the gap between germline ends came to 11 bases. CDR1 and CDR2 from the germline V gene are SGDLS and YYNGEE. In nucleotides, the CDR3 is TGTGCCAGCAGCGTAGAACAGGTTGTGAGCACAGATACGCAGTATTTT. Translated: CASSVEQVVSTDTQYF.